The 10 T cell receptor beta chains presented below share a single source sample, sequenced in a study of chemoradiotherapy in HPV16-positive cancers. Produced via immunoSEQ multiplex PCR; TCRdb's table is partial and in-frame only. The sample carries about 35,000 clones, roughly 90% recorded once. The material was blood, obtained from a patient who underwent chemoradiotherapy. The receptors shown here come from a human donor with HPV-associated anogenital cancer.

The rearrangement links TRBV9 to TRBJ2-7; D is uncertain. Germline CDR1 SGDLS, CDR2 YYNGEE. The CDR3 consists of 13 residues. The V and J ends lost 2 bases and 3 bases respectively, with 9 bases between them. The CDR3 loop is CASSVNPNYEQYF. The DNA of the CDR3 is TGTGCCAGCAGCGTCAATCCGAACTACGAGCAGTACTTC.

The rearrangement uses TRBV21-1 and TRBJ1-2. TRBV21-1 corresponds to a pseudogene. The CDR3 has 15 residues. This CDR3 is CASSKVNIDGYGYTF. CDR3 DNA: TGTGCCAGCAGCAAAGTTAATATTGACGGATATGGCTACACCTTC.

The V call is TRBV1, the J call TRBJ2-3; the table assigns TRBD2, which was not confirmed against the DNA. TRBV1 corresponds to a pseudogene. The CDR3 runs to 11 residues. The CDR3, as DNA: TGCACCAGCGGGGGGACAGATACGCAGTATTTT. Its protein product is CTSGGTDTQYF.

The chain combines TRBV11-3 with TRBJ2-3; D may be TRBD1 or TRBD2 (6 bases each). The germline CDR1 and CDR2 sequences are SGHNT and YENEEA. V shed 5 bases and J shed 4 bases, with 16 bases lying between them. The CDR3 has 15 amino acids. The CDR3 nucleotides are TGTGCCAGCAGCAATCAGGGGACTCCCTCAGATACGCAGTATTTT. Translating gives CASSNQGTPSDTQYF.

The gene calls are TRBV27 and TRBJ2-7; a weak D match, TRBD1 (5 bases). V was shortened by 3 bases and J by 6 bases, with 15 bases between the two germline ends. The CDR3 sequence is 14 residues long. CDR1 and CDR2 (germline): MNHEY, SMNVEV (reference sequence). CDR3 amino acids: CASSLRTLQGEQYF. CDR3 DNA: TGTGCCAGCAGTTTGCGGACACTCCAGGGCGAGCAGTACTTC.

The chain is built from TRBV6-1 and TRBJ1-5; D unclear. This CDR3 has 13 amino acids. V lost 8 bases and J 0 bases, leaving 8 bases between the germline ends. Germline V gene data show CDR1 as MNHNS and CDR2 as SASEGT. In DNA form, the CDR3 reads TGTGCCAGCGGGAGACTTAGCAATCAGCCCCAGCATTTT. Translation: CASGRLSNQPQHF.

The J gene is TRBJ1-5, the V gene TRBV2; D perhaps matches TRBD1 (5 bases). This CDR3 has 17 residues. Germline CDR1 reads SNHLY; CDR2 reads FYNNEI. Trimming pared 2 bases from V and 0 bases from J, leaving 14 bases between. CDR3: CASSERGGRYSNQPQHF. CDR3 DNA sequence: TGTGCCAGCAGTGAAAGGGGCGGCCGTTATAGCAATCAGCCCCAGCATTTT.

This chain uses TRBV5-4 with TRBJ1-2; no clear D gene. CDR1 and CDR2 from the germline V gene are SGHNT and YYREEE (reference sequence). The CDR3 totals 13 residues. V was shortened by 0 bases and J by 5 bases, with 8 bases between the two germline ends. The CDR3 DNA follows: TGTGCCAGCAGCTTGGGCCTTGGGTATGGCTACACCTTC. This gives the protein CASSLGLGYGYTF.

The gene calls are TRBV5-1 and TRBJ1-1; D unclear. The CDR3 spans 15 residues. The V end was cut by 0 bases, the J end by 0 bases, with 9 bases between. The germline CDR1 and CDR2 sequences are SGHRS and YFSETQ. This CDR3 reads CASSLAGRMNTEAFF. In DNA form, the CDR3 reads TGCGCCAGCAGCTTGGCCGGAAGGATGAACACTGAAGCTTTCTTT.

The chain recombines TRBV25-1 with TRBJ1-4; 10 bases agree with TRBD1. The CDR3 length is 17 residues. CDR1 and CDR2 from the germline V gene are MGHDK and SYGVNS. V was pared by 2 bases and J by 7 bases, with 10 bases of the junction left unmatched. CDR3 DNA sequence: TGTGCCAGCAGTGAACGACAGGGGGCGCTAGGCGGTGAAAAACTGTTTTTT. Protein sequence: CASSERQGALGGEKLFF.